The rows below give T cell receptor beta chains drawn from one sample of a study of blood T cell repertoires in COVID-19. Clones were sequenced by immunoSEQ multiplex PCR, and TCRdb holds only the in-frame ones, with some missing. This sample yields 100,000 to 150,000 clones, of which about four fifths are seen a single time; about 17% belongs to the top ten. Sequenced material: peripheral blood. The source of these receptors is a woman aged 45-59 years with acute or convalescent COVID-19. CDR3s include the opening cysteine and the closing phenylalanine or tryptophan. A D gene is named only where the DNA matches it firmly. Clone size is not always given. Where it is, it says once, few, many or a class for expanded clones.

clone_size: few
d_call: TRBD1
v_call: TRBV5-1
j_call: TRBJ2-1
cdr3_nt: TGCGCCAGCAGCCCGTCCCGGGACAGGTTCGAGCAGTTCTTC
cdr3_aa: CASSPSRDRFEQFF

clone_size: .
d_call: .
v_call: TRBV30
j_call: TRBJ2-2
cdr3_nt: TGTGCCTGGAGTCATCGGGCGAACACCGGGGAGCTGTTTTTT
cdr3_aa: CAWSHRANTGELFF

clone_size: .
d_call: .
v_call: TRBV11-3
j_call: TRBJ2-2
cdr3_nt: TGTGCCAGCAGCTTTGACACTACCGGGGAGCTGTTTTTT
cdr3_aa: CASSFDTTGELFF

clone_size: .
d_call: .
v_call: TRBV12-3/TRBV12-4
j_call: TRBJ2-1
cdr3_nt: TGTGCCAGCAGTTTAAACGGGGGCAATGAGCAGTTCTTC
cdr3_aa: CASSLNGGNEQFF

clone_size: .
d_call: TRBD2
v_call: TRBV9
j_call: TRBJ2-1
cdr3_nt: TGTGCCAGCAGCGTAGCGGCTAGCGGGGTCGGTGAGCAGTTCTTC
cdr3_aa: CASSVAASGVGEQFF

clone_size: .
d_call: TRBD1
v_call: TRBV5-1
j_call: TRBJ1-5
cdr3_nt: TGCGCCAGCAGTCGGGGGACAGGGGAACAGCCCCAGCATTTT
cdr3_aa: CASSRGTGEQPQHF

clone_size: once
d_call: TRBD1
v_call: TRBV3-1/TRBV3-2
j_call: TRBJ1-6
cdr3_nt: TGTGCCAGCAGCCAGAGAGGACAGGGGAGGAATTCACCCCTCCACTTT
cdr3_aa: CASSQRGQGRNSPLHF

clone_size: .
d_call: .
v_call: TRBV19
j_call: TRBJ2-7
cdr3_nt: TGTGCCAGTAGTCCCCATCAGGGGACGGAAGAGCAGTACTTC
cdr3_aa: CASSPHQGTEEQYF

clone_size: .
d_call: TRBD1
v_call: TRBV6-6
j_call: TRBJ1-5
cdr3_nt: TGTGCCAGCAGTTACAACGGACAGGGGGCAGGTCAGCCCCAGCATTTT
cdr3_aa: CASSYNGQGAGQPQHF

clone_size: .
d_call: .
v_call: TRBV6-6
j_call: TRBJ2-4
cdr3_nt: TGTGCCAGCAGCCCCCATGACATTCAGTACTTC
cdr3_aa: CASSPHDIQYF

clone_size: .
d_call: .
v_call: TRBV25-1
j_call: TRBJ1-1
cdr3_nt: TGTGCCAGCAGACAGAACACTGAAGCTTTCTTT
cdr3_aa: CASRQNTEAFF

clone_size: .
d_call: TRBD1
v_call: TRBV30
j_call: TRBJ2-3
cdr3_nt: TGTGCCTGGAGACCCTGGGGGACAGGGGCCACAGATACGCAGTATTTT
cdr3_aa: CAWRPWGTGATDTQYF

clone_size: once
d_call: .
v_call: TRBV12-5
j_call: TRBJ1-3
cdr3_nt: TGTGCTAGTGGTCCCAGACAGTTCTCTGGAAACACCATATATTTT
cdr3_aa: CASGPRQFSGNTIYF

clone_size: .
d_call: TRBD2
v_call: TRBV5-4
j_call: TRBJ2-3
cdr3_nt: TGTGCCAGCCATCCTAGCGGGGGTTCGGATACGCAGTATTTT
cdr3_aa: CASHPSGGSDTQYF

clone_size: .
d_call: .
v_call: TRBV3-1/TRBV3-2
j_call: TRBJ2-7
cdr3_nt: TGTGCCAGCAGCCATGGTTTGCCGTTGTCGGAGGCTTTGTACGAGCAGTACTTC
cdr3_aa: CASSHGLPLSEALYEQYF

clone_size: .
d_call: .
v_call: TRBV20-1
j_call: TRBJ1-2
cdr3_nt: TGCAGTGCTATTGAACAGGGTAACTATGGCTACACCTTC
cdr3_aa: CSAIEQGNYGYTF

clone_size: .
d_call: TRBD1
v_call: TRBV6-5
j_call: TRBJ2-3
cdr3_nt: TGTGCCAGCAGGGGACAGGGGGGTACAGATACGCAGTATTTT
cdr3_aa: CASRGQGGTDTQYF

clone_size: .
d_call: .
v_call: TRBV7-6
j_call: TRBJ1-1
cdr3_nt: TGTGCCAGCAGCTTAAGGACCCCGACCGGGATGAACACTGAAGCTTTCTTT
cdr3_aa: CASSLRTPTGMNTEAFF

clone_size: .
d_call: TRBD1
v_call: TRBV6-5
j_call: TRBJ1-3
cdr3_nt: TGTGCCAGCAGGGACAGGGGATCGAAGGGAAACACCATATATTTT
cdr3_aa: CASRDRGSKGNTIYF

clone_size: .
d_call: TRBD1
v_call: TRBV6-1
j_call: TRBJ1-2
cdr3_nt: TGTGCCAGCAGTGAGAGACAGGGGCGGTCTAACTATGGCTACACCTTC
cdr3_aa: CASSERQGRSNYGYTF

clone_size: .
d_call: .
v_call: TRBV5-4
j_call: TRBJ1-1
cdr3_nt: TGTGCCAGCAGCGTTAAAAATTCGAACACTGAAGCTTTCTTT
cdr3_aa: CASSVKNSNTEAFF

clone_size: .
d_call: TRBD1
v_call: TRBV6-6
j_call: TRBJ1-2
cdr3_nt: TGTGCCAGCAGTTCCGACAGGGTCGGCTATGGCTACACCTTC
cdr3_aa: CASSSDRVGYGYTF

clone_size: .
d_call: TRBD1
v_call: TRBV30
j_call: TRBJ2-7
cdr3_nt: TGTGCCTGGAGTGCGGGACAGGGGATTCACGAGCAGTACTTC
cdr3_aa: CAWSAGQGIHEQYF

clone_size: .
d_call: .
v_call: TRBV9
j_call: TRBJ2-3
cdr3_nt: TGTGCCAGCAGCGTAGGGCAGGGAGATACGCAGTATTTT
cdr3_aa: CASSVGQGDTQYF

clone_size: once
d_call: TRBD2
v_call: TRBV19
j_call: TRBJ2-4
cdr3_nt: TGTGCCAGTAGTAGAGCAACCGGGACTAGACTAGCCAAAAACATTCAGTACTTC
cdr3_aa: CASSRATGTRLAKNIQYF

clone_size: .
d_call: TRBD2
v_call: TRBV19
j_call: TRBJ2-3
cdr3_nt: TGTGCCAGTAGTATAGGTAGCGGGGGGGACGGCACAGATACGCAGTATTTT
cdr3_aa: CASSIGSGGDGTDTQYF

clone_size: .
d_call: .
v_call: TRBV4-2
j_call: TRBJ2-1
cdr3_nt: TGTGCCAGCAGCCAAGAGGGGCGTGTAACTGAGCAGTTCTTC
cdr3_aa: CASSQEGRVTEQFF

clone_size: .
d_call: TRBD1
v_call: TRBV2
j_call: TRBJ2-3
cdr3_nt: TGTGCCAGCAGTTTTAGACAGGGGGCGGCAGATACGCAGTATTTT
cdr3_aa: CASSFRQGAADTQYF

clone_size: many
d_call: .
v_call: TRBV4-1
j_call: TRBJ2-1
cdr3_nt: TGCGCCAGCAGCCACCACAGTAAGCCTTTGGCTGAGCAGTTCTTC
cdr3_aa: CASSHHSKPLAEQFF

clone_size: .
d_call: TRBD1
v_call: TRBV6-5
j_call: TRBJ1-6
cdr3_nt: TGTGCCAGCAGGACAGGGGGCAGGTCACCCCTCCACTTT
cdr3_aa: CASRTGGRSPLHF

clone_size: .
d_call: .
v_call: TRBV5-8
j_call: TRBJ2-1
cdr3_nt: TGTGCCAGCAGCTTGACAGGGATATATACTGAGCAGTTCTTC
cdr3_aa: CASSLTGIYTEQFF

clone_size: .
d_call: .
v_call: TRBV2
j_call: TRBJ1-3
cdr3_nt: TGTGCCAGCAATGAGGGAGGGTCTGGAAACACCATATATTTT
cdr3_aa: CASNEGGSGNTIYF

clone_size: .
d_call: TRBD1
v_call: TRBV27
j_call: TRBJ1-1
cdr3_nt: TGTGCCAGCAGTTTGGGGCCAGGGGGCTCGAACACTGAAGCTTTCTTT
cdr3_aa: CASSLGPGGSNTEAFF

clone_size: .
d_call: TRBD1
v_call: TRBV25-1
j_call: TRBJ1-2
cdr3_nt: TGTGCCAGCAGTGTAGGTAGGGGGCTGGGTGGCTACACCTTC
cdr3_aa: CASSVGRGLGGYTF

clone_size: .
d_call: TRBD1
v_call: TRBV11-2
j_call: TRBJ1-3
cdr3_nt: TGTGCCAGCAGCTCCCTGAGACAGGGGGATGGAAACACCATATATTTT
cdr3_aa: CASSSLRQGDGNTIYF

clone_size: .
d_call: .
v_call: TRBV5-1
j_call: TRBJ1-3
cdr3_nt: TGCGCCAGCAGCTTGGAAACAGGCTCTGGAAACACCATATATTTT
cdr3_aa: CASSLETGSGNTIYF

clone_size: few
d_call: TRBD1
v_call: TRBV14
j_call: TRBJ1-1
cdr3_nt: TGTGCCAGCAGCCAAGAAGGGGGCCGCTCGTTACGTACTGAAGCTTTCTTT
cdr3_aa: CASSQEGGRSLRTEAFF

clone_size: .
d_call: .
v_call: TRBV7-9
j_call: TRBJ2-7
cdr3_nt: TGTGCCAGCAGCTTAATGGAGCCTTACGAGCAGTACTTC
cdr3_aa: CASSLMEPYEQYF

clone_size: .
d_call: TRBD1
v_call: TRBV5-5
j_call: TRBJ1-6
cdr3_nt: TGTGCCAGCAGCTTGGTCAGGACAGGGCCTTTCTCCTATAATTCACCCCTCCACTTT
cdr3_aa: CASSLVRTGPFSYNSPLHF

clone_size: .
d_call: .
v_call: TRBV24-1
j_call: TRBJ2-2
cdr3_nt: TGTGCCACCAGTGATTTGGGGGACACGAACACCGGGGAGCTGTTTTTT
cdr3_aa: CATSDLGDTNTGELFF

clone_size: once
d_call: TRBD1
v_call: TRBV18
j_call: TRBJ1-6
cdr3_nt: TGTGCCAGCTCACAAACCGGGGACAGTCTTTCACCCCTCCACTTT
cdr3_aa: CASSQTGDSLSPLHF

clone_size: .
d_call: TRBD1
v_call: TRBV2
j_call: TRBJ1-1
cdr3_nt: TGTGCCAGCAGTTGGACAGGGGGCGGAACTGAAGCTTTCTTT
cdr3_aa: CASSWTGGGTEAFF

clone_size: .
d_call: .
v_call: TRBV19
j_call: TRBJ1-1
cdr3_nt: TGTGCCAGTAGTACCCCCCGGGGAAACACTGAAGCTTTCTTT
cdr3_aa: CASSTPRGNTEAFF